Presented here are 32 T cell receptor beta chains from one specimen sequenced in a study of blood T cell repertoires in COVID-19. Method: immunoSEQ multiplex PCR; TCRdb's copy keeps in-frame clones and lacks some. The repertoire has hundreds of thousands of clones, about 90% of them found once; the top ten carry 3%. The specimen was peripheral blood. These receptor sequences come from a woman aged 25 to 39 with COVID-19, enrolled during active disease.

The V gene is TRBV4-1, the J gene TRBJ2-1; TRBD1 agrees at 8 bases. Germline values: CDR1 MGHRA, CDR2 YSYEKL. V was pared by 5 bases and J by 5 bases, with 11 bases of the junction left unmatched. The length of the CDR3 is 16 residues. The CDR3 region is CASSNVVRGRNNEQFF. The CDR3, as DNA: TGCGCCAGCAGCAACGTGGTCAGGGGGCGCAACAATGAGCAGTTCTTC.

The V and J genes are TRBV2 and TRBJ1-4; D is possibly TRBD1 (6 bases). The CDR3 is made up of 17 amino acids. The V end lost 6 bases, the J end lost 0 bases, and 17 bases lay between the germline ends. Germline values: CDR1 SNHLY, CDR2 FYNNEI. The chain's CDR3 is CASSQPRDRTTNEKLFF. CDR3 sequence (DNA): TGTGCCAGCAGCCAACCGCGCGACAGGACAACTAATGAAAAACTGTTTTTT.

The chain links TRBV5-1 to TRBJ1-2; 10 nucleotides align to TRBD1. After removal of 2 bases from V and 10 bases from J, the junction contained 5 bases not matched to a gene. The CDR3 has 13 residues. Germline V lookup: CDR1 SGHRS, CDR2 YFSETQ. CDR3 residues: CASSLGQGVDYTF. The CDR3 DNA sequence: TGCGCCAGCAGCTTAGGACAGGGGGTTGACTACACCTTC.

The rearrangement links TRBV5-4 to TRBJ2-1; TRBD2 matches 8 bases. With V trimmed by 3 bases and J by 2 bases, 7 bases remained unmatched. In germline, CDR1 is SGHNT, CDR2 YYREEE (reference sequence). CDR3 length: 16 residues. CDR3 DNA sequence: TGTGCCAGCAGCTATACTAGCGGAGGGACCTACAATGAGCAGTTCTTC. Protein sequence: CASSYTSGGTYNEQFF.

The chain carries TRBV7-9 and TRBJ2-7; possibly TRBD2 for D (6 bases). Trimming took off 8 bases at V and 0 bases at J, with 14 bases between the two ends. This CDR3 region has 14 residues. CDR1 and CDR2 from the germline V gene are SEHNR and FQNEAQ (reference sequence). CDR3: CASEGGSSSYEQYF. The CDR3 region has the DNA TGTGCCAGCGAAGGAGGGTCGAGCTCCTACGAGCAGTACTTC.

This clone has a single count. The chain has TRBV7-9 and TRBJ1-6; a possible D gene is TRBD1 (5 bases). Trimming shortened V by 11 bases and J by 7 bases, and 18 bases separated the two germline ends. From germline, CDR1 is SEHNR and CDR2 FQNEAQ (reference sequence). This CDR3 contains 14 residues. DNA for the CDR3: TGTGCCTCATCCGGGGGAATGGGGAATTCACCCCTCCACTTT. Translating gives CASSGGMGNSPLHF.

Written as DNA, the CDR3 is TGTGCCAGCAGCCCTAGCACAGATACGCAGTATTTT. Amino acid sequence: CASSPSTDTQYF. The chain combines TRBV12-3 or TRBV12-4 with TRBJ2-3; no reliable D call. The CDR3 is 12 residues long. Trimming took off 6 bases at V and 0 bases at J, with 4 bases between the two ends.

The J gene is TRBJ1-4, the V gene TRBV7-9; tentatively, D is TRBD1 (5 bases). Trimming left V 2 bases short and J 5 bases short, with 15 bases between. This CDR3 comprises 16 residues. Germline values: CDR1 SEHNR, CDR2 FQNEAQ (reference sequence). The CDR3 region is CASSLRPGGRNEKLFF. The DNA of the CDR3 is TGTGCCAGCAGCTTACGGCCCGGGGGACGAAATGAAAAACTGTTTTTT.

This chain joins TRBV7-8 and TRBJ1-2, with D possibly matching TRBD1 (5 bases). Trimming shortened V by 0 bases and J by 8 bases, and 10 bases separated the two germline ends. Germline CDR1 is SGHVS and CDR2 is FQNEAQ. CDR3 size: 13 residues. CDR3 amino acids: CASSLAGDGGYTF. The CDR3 coding sequence is TGTGCCAGCAGCTTAGCAGGGGATGGAGGCTACACCTTC.

This chain joins TRBV6-5 and TRBJ1-1; TRBD1 is a possible D gene (6 bases). With 7 bases removed from V and 5 bases from J, the gap between germline ends came to 17 bases. Germline V gene sequence: CDR1 MNHEY, CDR2 SVGAGI. The CDR3 runs to 14 residues. CDR3: CASTPGQGWTEAFF. CDR3 nucleotides: TGTGCCAGCACCCCGGGACAAGGTTGGACTGAAGCTTTCTTT.

The genes are TRBV3-1 (or the pseudogene TRBV3-2) and TRBJ2-1; TRBD1 agrees at 9 bases. V lost 3 bases and J lost 7; bases outside the gene matches: 13. The germline V gene encodes CDR1 LGHDT and CDR2 YNNKEL (reference sequence). The CDR3 covers 17 residues. CDR3 sequence reads: CASSQPAGDRVGNEQFF. CDR3 DNA: TGTGCCAGCAGCCAGCCTGCGGGGGACAGGGTAGGAAATGAGCAGTTCTTC.

With respect to this clone: The junction and the germline gene differ at one end; a read error may be behind it. The chain uses TRBV23-1 and TRBJ2-7; TRBD1 matches 7 bases. TRBV23-1 is labeled an ORF, and its function is uncertain. This CDR3 contains 10 residues. This CDR3 reads CASPDRLPHF. DNA of the CDR3: TGCGCCAGCCCGGACAGGCTCCCCCACTTC.

V is TRBV28 and J is TRBJ1-6; no firm D call. Trimming left V 5 bases short and J 4 bases short, with 9 bases between. From germline, CDR1 is MDHEN and CDR2 SYDVKM. CDR3 length: 14 amino acids. CDR3 amino acids: CASSPVLYNSPLHF. The CDR3, as DNA: TGTGCCAGCAGTCCGGTCCTATATAATTCACCCCTCCACTTT.

V is TRBV19 and J is TRBJ1-5; TRBD1 might be the D (5 bases). The ends were cut back, 8 bases at V and 3 bases at J, with 8 bases in the middle. Germline CDR1 and CDR2: LNHDA and SQIVND (reference sequence). The CDR3 sequence is 12 residues long. The CDR3 sequence: CASSGFNQPQHF. The CDR3, as DNA: TGTGCCAGTTCAGGGTTCAATCAGCCCCAGCATTTT.

The chain employs TRBV7-2 and TRBJ2-4, with 11 positions matching TRBD2. V dropped 3 bases and J dropped 2; count of bases not matched to a gene: 9. Germline-derived CDR1 and CDR2 are SGHTA and FQGNSA. The CDR3 spans 18 residues. In DNA form, the CDR3 reads TGTGCCAGCAGCTTCGGAATATTAGCGGGGGGGCCCAAAAACATTCAGTACTTC. Its protein is CASSFGILAGGPKNIQYF.

The gene calls are TRBV5-6 and TRBJ2-3; 10 bases line up with TRBD2. The junction had 5 bases not matched to a gene; V was cut back by 5 bases and J by 5 bases. The CDR3 is made up of 14 amino acids. Germline V gives CDR1 SGHDT, CDR2 YYEEEE. CDR3 region: CASRSGLAKDTQYF. In DNA form, the CDR3 reads TGTGCCAGCAGGTCGGGACTAGCGAAAGATACGCAGTATTTT.

V usage is TRBV6-5 and J usage is TRBJ1-3; D is unresolved. V was clipped by 2 bases and J by 0 bases, with 5 bases between them. The CDR3 spans 14 residues. Germline CDR1 MNHEY, CDR2 SVGAGI. The CDR3 nucleotides are TGTGCCAGCAGTTACCGGGACTCTGGAAACACCATATATTTT. Its translation is CASSYRDSGNTIYF.

CDR3 DNA: TGTGCCAGCAGCTCAAAGGGACAGGGCGCGACCCAGTACTTC. Its translation: CASSSKGQGATQYF. The chain joins TRBV2 to TRBJ2-5, with 9 bases matching TRBD1. The CDR3 extends over 14 amino acids. Germline V gives CDR1 SNHLY, CDR2 FYNNEI. V shed 6 bases, J shed 7 bases, and the junction held 9 bases outside the gene matches. Supplemented by reference TRBV2 and TRBJ2-5, the full variable domain reads EPEVTQTPSHQVTQMGQEVILRCVPISNHLYFYWYRQILGQKVEFLVSFYNNEISEKSEIFDDQFSVERPDGSNFTLKIRSTKLEDSAMYFCASSSKGQGATQYFGPGTRLLVL.

The rearrangement links TRBV4-3 to TRBJ1-1; D possibly corresponds to TRBD1 (5 bases). V shed 0 bases and J shed 1 base, with 9 bases lying between them. CDR1 LGHNA and CDR2 YSLEER come from the germline V gene. The CDR3 length is 15 residues. For the CDR3, the DNA is TGCGCCAGCAGCCAAGATCAGGGTAGGAACACTGAAGCTTTCTTT. Protein product: CASSQDQGRNTEAFF.

This clone showed up just once. The chain carries TRBV6-5 and TRBJ1-6; D is uncertain. Trimming cost V 4 bases and J 8 bases, with 12 bases left between them. The CDR3 has 14 residues. Germline assignment: CDR1 MNHEY and CDR2 SVGAGI. CDR3 bases: TGTGCCAGCAGTTCCGGGTCACATTATTCACCCCTCCACTTT. Its protein product is CASSSGSHYSPLHF.

The J gene is TRBJ2-1, the V gene TRBV11-3, with unresolved D. The V end was cut by 5 bases, the J end by 0 bases, with 8 bases between. The CDR3 has 14 amino acids. From germline, CDR1 is SGHNT and CDR2 YENEEA. The CDR3 sequence is CASSPKSSYNEQFF. CDR3 DNA sequence: TGTGCCAGCAGCCCGAAGAGCTCCTACAATGAGCAGTTCTTC. Together with reference TRBV11-3 and TRBJ2-1, the CDR3 gives the full variable domain: EAGVVQSPRYKIIEKKQPVAFWCNPISGHNTLYWYLQNLGQGPELLIRYENEEAVDDSQLPKDRFSAERLKGVDSTLKIQPAELGDSAVYLCASSPKSSYNEQFFGPGTRLTVL.

The chain carries TRBV28 and TRBJ1-5; TRBD1 matches at 8 bases. The V gene's germline CDR1 is MDHEN and CDR2 SYDVKM. V trimming: 1 base; J trimming: 6 bases; junction bases outside the gene matches: 11. This CDR3 spans 17 amino acids. Written as DNA, the CDR3 is TGTGCCAGCAGTTTATCCCGGACAGGGAGGTTGGTTCAGCCCCAGCATTTT. This encodes CASSLSRTGRLVQPQHF.

CDR3 residues: CATSGPTDLSNYGYTF. CDR3 bases: TGTGCCACCAGTGGCCCGACAGATCTTTCTAACTATGGCTACACCTTC. The V and J genes are TRBV24-1 and TRBJ1-2; tentative D call: TRBD1 (5 bases). Germline-derived CDR1 and CDR2 are KGHDR and SFDVKD. The CDR3 is 16 amino acids. Trimming took 5 bases from V and 0 from J, leaving 15 bases between them.

V and J are TRBV4-3 and TRBJ1-2; no firm D call. The V and J ends lost 4 bases and 2 bases respectively, with 14 bases between them. Per germline, CDR1 LGHNA and CDR2 YSLEER. The CDR3 covers 15 residues. DNA of the CDR3: TGCGCCAGCAGCCTATTCCCGGGAGGAAACTATGGCTACACCTTC. This sequence encodes CASSLFPGGNYGYTF.

The V call is TRBV6-5, the J call TRBJ1-6, with a tentative D call TRBD1 (5 bases). Germline V gene lookup returns CDR1 MNHEY and CDR2 SVGAGI. CDR3 length: 15 amino acids. V dropped 2 bases and J dropped 5 bases, with 10 bases sitting between them. DNA of the CDR3: TGTGCCAGCAGTTACCAGGGACTGGATAATTCACCCCTCCACTTT. Translated: CASSYQGLDNSPLHF.

The rearrangement links TRBV2 to TRBJ1-4; the match to TRBD1 covers 8 bases. This CDR3 has 15 amino acids. Germline trimming cut 5 bases from V and 6 bases from J; bases unmatched to any gene: 8. The germline V gene has CDR1 SNHLY and CDR2 FYNNEI. For the CDR3, the DNA is TGTGCCAGCAGTCACGGACAGGGATTTGATGAAAAACTGTTTTTT. This sequence encodes CASSHGQGFDEKLFF.

This chain connects TRBV11-3 to TRBJ2-1; a possible D gene is TRBD2 (6 bases). Between the trimmed V and J ends, which lost 0 bases and 6 bases, there was a span of 9 bases. Germline assignment: CDR1 SGHNT and CDR2 YENEEA. The CDR3 has 14 amino acids. CDR3 region: CASSLEASANEQFF. DNA for the CDR3: TGTGCCAGCAGCTTAGAGGCTAGCGCCAATGAGCAGTTCTTC.

The V and J genes are TRBV7-2 and TRBJ1-4; D gene ambiguous. CDR1 and CDR2 from the germline V gene are SGHTA and FQGNSA. Trimming took 5 bases from V and 2 from J, leaving 12 bases between them. The CDR3 has 15 residues. CDR3 DNA sequence: TGTGCCAGCAGCCGCGAGAGGCAGACTAATGAAAAACTGTTTTTT. The encoded protein is CASSRERQTNEKLFF.

This clone has a single count. The genes are TRBV6-2 or TRBV6-3 and TRBJ2-7, with 7 bases identical to TRBD1. This CDR3 is 15 amino acids long. J gave up 2 bases and V 6 bases, and 10 bases lay outside the gene matches. Germline-derived CDR1 and CDR2 are MNHEY and SVGEGT. For the CDR3, the DNA is TGTGCCAGCAGCCCCATCCAGGGGGAAACCTACGAGCAGTACTTC. It specifies CASSPIQGETYEQYF.

The chain employs TRBV18 and TRBJ1-1; 9 nucleotides match TRBD1. Germline V gene lookup returns CDR1 KGHSH and CDR2 LQKENI. This CDR3 contains 15 residues. Trimming cost V 6 bases and J 5 bases; bases outside gene matches: 10. The DNA for the CDR3 is TGTGCCAGCTCTCCAAACTCAGACAGGGGGACTGAAGCTTTCTTT. As protein: CASSPNSDRGTEAFF.

The V and J genes are TRBV3-1 (or the pseudogene TRBV3-2) and TRBJ1-1; tentative D call: TRBD1 (6 bases). This CDR3 contains 20 residues. V was pared by 0 bases and J by 3 bases, with 26 bases between. Germline V gene data show CDR1 as LGHDT and CDR2 as YNNKEL (reference sequence). CDR3 in DNA: TGTGCCAGCAGCCAAGATCTATACGCTGGCGGGGGGCATTTGTACACTGAAGCTTTCTTT. This codes for CASSQDLYAGGGHLYTEAFF.

The chain joins TRBV15 to TRBJ2-7; D is perhaps TRBD2 (5 bases). Germline assignment: CDR1 LNHNV and CDR2 YYDKDF (reference sequence). Trimming left V 5 bases short and J 4 bases short, with 21 bases between. The CDR3 is 16 residues long. The CDR3 loop is CATSASLIRDRYEQYF. CDR3 nucleotide sequence: TGTGCCACCAGCGCTAGCTTAATAAGGGATAGGTACGAGCAGTACTTC. The complete variable domain, with remaining parts taken from reference TRBV15 and TRBJ2-7, reads DAMVIQNPRYQVTQFGKPVTLSCSQTLNHNVMYWYQQKSSQAPKLLFHYYDKDFNNEADTPDNFQSRRPNTSFCFLDIRSPGLGDTAMYLCATSASLIRDRYEQYFGPGTRLTVT.